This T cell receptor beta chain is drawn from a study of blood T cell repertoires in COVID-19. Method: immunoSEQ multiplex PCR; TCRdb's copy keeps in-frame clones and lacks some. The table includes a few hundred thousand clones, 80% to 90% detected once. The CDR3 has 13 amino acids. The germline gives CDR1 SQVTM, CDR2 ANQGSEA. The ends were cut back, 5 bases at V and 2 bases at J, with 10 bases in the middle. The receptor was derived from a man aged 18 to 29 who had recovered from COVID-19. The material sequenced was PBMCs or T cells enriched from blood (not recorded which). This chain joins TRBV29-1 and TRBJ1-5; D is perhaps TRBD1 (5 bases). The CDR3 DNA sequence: TGCAGCGTTAAAGGGGCTGGCAATCAGCCCCAGCATTTT. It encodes CSVKGAGNQPQHF.